What follows are 30 T cell receptor beta chains derived from one specimen sequenced in a study of cytomegalovirus exposure and HLA in healthy donors. The PCR was carried out with 60 Vbeta primers and 13 Jbeta primers. Produced via immunoSEQ multiplex PCR; TCRdb's table is partial and in-frame only. The sample has approximately 50,000 clones, 55% to 65% seen once. The sequencing input was PBMCs. These receptors were collected from a human donor in good health.

The rearrangement joins TRBV16 to TRBJ1-4; TRBD1 aligns across 7 bases. Germline V gives CDR1 KGHSY, CDR2 FQNENV. The V gene end was trimmed by 5 bases and the J gene end by 8 bases; junction bases not matched to a gene: 14. This CDR3 region has 16 residues. The CDR3 nucleotides read TGTGCCAGCAGCTATAGCATTGGGGACAGAGGAGAAAAACTGTTTTTT. It codes for CASSYSIGDRGEKLFF. The full variable domain, its missing parts supplied by reference TRBV16 and TRBJ1-4, is GEEVAQTPKHLVRGEGQKAKLYCAPIKGHSYVFWYQQVLKNEFKFLISFQNENVFDETGMPKERFSAKCLPNSPCSLEIQATKLEDSAVYFCASSYSIGDRGEKLFFGSGTQLSVL.

The table lists this clone with a few counts. The chain joins TRBV7-9 to TRBJ1-4; D is perhaps TRBD1 (6 bases). The V end lost 3 bases, the J end lost 4 bases, and 12 bases lay between the germline ends. CDR1 and CDR2 from the germline V gene are SEHNR and FQNEAQ (reference sequence). This CDR3 is built from 15 residues. Here the CDR3 DNA reads TGTGCCAGCAGCTTTCGCCAGGGGCATAATGAAAAACTGTTTTTT. Translating it yields CASSFRQGHNEKLFF.

The chain uses TRBV6-6 and TRBJ1-2, with D maybe TRBD1 (6 bases). CDR1 MNHNY and CDR2 SVGAGI come from the germline V gene (reference sequence). CDR3 length: 15 amino acids. The germline V and J ends were trimmed by 0 bases and 4 bases, with 12 bases remaining between them. The CDR3: CASSYSKQGFYGYTF. For the CDR3, the DNA is TGTGCCAGCAGTTACTCGAAACAGGGCTTCTATGGCTACACCTTC.

V is TRBV4-3 and J is TRBJ1-2; tentative D call: TRBD1 (6 bases). Trimming left V 0 bases short and J 8 bases short, with 19 bases between. The CDR3 totals 16 residues. CDR1 is LGHNA and CDR2 is YSLEER in the germline V gene. The CDR3 reads CASSQDRDTGVGGYTF. CDR3 DNA: TGCGCCAGCAGCCAAGATAGGGACACTGGGGTAGGGGGCTACACCTTC.

The V call is TRBV6-1, the J call TRBJ2-5, with 9 bases aligning to TRBD1. The length of the CDR3 is 15 residues. Trimming took 5 bases from V and 4 from J; bases not matched to a gene: 8. Germline lookup yields CDR1 MNHNS and CDR2 SASEGT. CDR3 nucleotides: TGTGCCAGCAGTAGGGACAGGGCGGTTCTAGAGACCCAGTACTTC. Encoded protein: CASSRDRAVLETQYF.

This clone appeared a few times. This rearrangement joins TRBV5-1 to TRBJ2-5; maybe TRBD2 (5 bases). V was pared by 4 bases and J by 2 bases, with 9 bases between. The CDR3 runs to 13 residues. The germline gives CDR1 SGHRS, CDR2 YFSETQ. The CDR3 loop is CASSPGNQETQYF. As DNA, the CDR3 is TGCGCCAGCAGCCCCGGGAATCAAGAGACCCAGTACTTC.

CDR3 sequence: CASSAQGWGATEAFF. As DNA, the CDR3 is TGTGCCAGCAGCGCACAGGGATGGGGTGCGACTGAAGCTTTCTTT. The chain has TRBV9 and TRBJ1-1, with D perhaps TRBD1 (6 bases). This CDR3 spans 15 amino acids. Germline V CDR1 and CDR2: SGDLS, YYNGEE. V gave up 3 bases and J gave up 5 bases, with 17 bases separating them.

The sample holds a few counts of this clone. The junction departs from the called germline gene at one end, perhaps through a read error. This sequence joins TRBV7-9 and TRBJ2-1; 14 nucleotides line up with TRBD2. Germline V gene data show CDR1 as SEHNR and CDR2 as FQNEAQ (reference sequence). The CDR3 sequence is 16 residues long. For the CDR3, the DNA is TGTGCCAGCAGCTCGACTAGCGGGGGGGCCTACGATGAGCAGTTCTTC. Translated, it gives CASSSTSGGAYDEQFF.

This clone was seen more than once but under ten times. This chain joins TRBV2 and TRBJ2-7; the D is unclear. Germline CDR1 and CDR2: SNHLY and FYNNEI. CDR3 length: 14 residues. The ends were cut back, 4 bases at V and 2 bases at J, with 12 bases in the middle. The chain's CDR3 is CASSVQSSPYEQYF. CDR3 DNA sequence: TGTGCCAGCAGTGTGCAGTCGTCTCCCTACGAGCAGTACTTC. Variable domain in full (rest from reference TRBV2 and TRBJ2-7): EPEVTQTPSHQVTQMGQEVILRCVPISNHLYFYWYRQILGQKVEFLVSFYNNEISEKSEIFDDQFSVERPDGSNFTLKIRSTKLEDSAMYFCASSVQSSPYEQYFGPGTRLTVT.

The V and J genes are TRBV10-3 and TRBJ2-7; 8 nucleotides align to TRBD1. Looked up from germline, CDR1 is ENHRY and CDR2 is SYGVKD. The trim removed 8 bases at V and 4 bases at J, leaving 7 bases unmatched. The CDR3 is made up of 13 amino acids. The CDR3 loop is CAIATGVEYEQYF. The CDR3 nucleotides read TGTGCCATCGCGACAGGGGTTGAATACGAGCAGTACTTC.

The chain uses TRBV29-1 and TRBJ1-1; TRBD1 agrees at 7 bases. In germline, CDR1 is SQVTM, CDR2 ANQGSEA. The CDR3 runs 14 residues. The V and J ends lost 7 bases and 4 bases, in that order; junction bases with no gene match: 12. DNA for the CDR3: TGCAGCGCCGGCCCAGGGGGGACGAGCACTGAAGCTTTCTTT. It yields the protein CSAGPGGTSTEAFF.

V is TRBV19 and J is TRBJ2-1, with 10 bases identical to TRBD2. Losses at the gene ends were 6 bases for V and 2 bases for J; bases not matched to a gene: 4. Germline V gene sequence: CDR1 LNHDA, CDR2 SQIVND (reference sequence). The CDR3 covers 15 residues. The CDR3 loop is CASRLAGGPYNEQFF. The DNA of the CDR3 is TGTGCCAGTAGGTTAGCGGGGGGACCCTACAATGAGCAGTTCTTC.

The V call is TRBV7-2, the J call TRBJ1-2; possible D gene TRBD1, 5 bases. The CDR3 extends over 19 amino acids. Looked up from germline, CDR1 is SGHTA and CDR2 is FQGNSA. Trimming took off 1 base at V and 1 base at J, with 22 bases between the two ends. The CDR3 coding sequence is TGTGCCAGCAGCTTAGTAGCCACGGGACTTGAAATACTTAACTATGGCTACACCTTC. It encodes CASSLVATGLEILNYGYTF.

This clone has ten or more counts. The rearrangement links TRBV7-2 to TRBJ2-1, with D perhaps TRBD2 (6 bases). V was trimmed by 8 bases and J by 6 bases, leaving 8 bases between them. This CDR3 region has 11 residues. The germline V gene encodes CDR1 SGHTA and CDR2 FQGNSA. The CDR3 protein is CASGTFNEQFF. CDR3 sequence (DNA): TGTGCCAGCGGGACTTTCAATGAGCAGTTCTTC.

This clone was recorded a few times. This rearrangement joins TRBV13 to TRBJ2-3; D unresolved. The CDR3 contains 14 residues. V was clipped by 3 bases and J by 2 bases, with 9 bases between them. Germline CDR1 PRHDT, CDR2 FYEKMQ (reference sequence). DNA for the CDR3: TGTGCCAGCAGCTTGAGGCGAACCACAGATACGCAGTATTTT. This gives the protein CASSLRRTTDTQYF. Based on the CDR3 plus reference TRBV13 and TRBJ2-3, the full variable domain is AAGVIQSPRHLIKEKRETATLKCYPIPRHDTVYWYQQGPGQDPQFLISFYEKMQSDKGSIPDRFSAQQFSDYHSELNMSSLELGDSALYFCASSLRRTTDTQYFGPGTRLTVL.

The genes are TRBV4-1 and TRBJ1-4, with TRBD1 as a possible D gene (6 bases). The V and J ends lost 5 bases and 0 bases respectively, with 16 bases between them. Germline V gene sequence: CDR1 MGHRA, CDR2 YSYEKL. The CDR3 totals 17 residues. CDR3 DNA sequence: TGCGCCAGCAGCTCCCCGACAGGCAGCGCAACTAATGAAAAACTGTTTTTT. Protein product: CASSSPTGSATNEKLFF.

This clone was counted only a few times. This sequence joins TRBV6-1 and TRBJ2-4; 12 positions match TRBD1. The germline V gene encodes CDR1 MNHNS and CDR2 SASEGT. This CDR3 spans 14 amino acids. V trimming: 4 bases; J trimming: 9 bases; junction bases outside the gene matches: 4. For the CDR3, the DNA is TGTGCCAGCAGTGTTGGGACAGGGGGCCCCATTCAGTACTTC. This codes for CASSVGTGGPIQYF.

The V call is TRBV7-9, the J call TRBJ1-3; D is unclear. The CDR3 loop spans 14 amino acids. V lost 1 base to trimming and J lost 4 bases, with 8 bases between them. Germline V gene lookup returns CDR1 SEHNR and CDR2 FQNEAQ (reference sequence). The CDR3 nucleotides are TGTGCCAGCAGCTTAGGGCTGCAAGGAAACACCATATATTTT. This codes for CASSLGLQGNTIYF.

This clone was seen a handful of times. V usage is TRBV9 and J usage is TRBJ2-5; the match to TRBD2 covers 11 bases. V was pared by 5 bases and J by 6 bases, with 12 bases of the junction left unmatched. The CDR3 is 16 residues long. Germline V gene lookup returns CDR1 SGDLS and CDR2 YYNGEE. CDR3 region: CASSPSGLAGGQTQYF. For the CDR3, the DNA is TGTGCCAGCAGTCCCAGTGGCCTAGCGGGGGGACAGACCCAGTACTTC.

The CDR3 DNA is TGTGCCAGCAGCTTAGCCCCAGGACTAGCGGGGGGGCCCAACGGGAACGAGCAGTACTTC. Amino acid sequence: CASSLAPGLAGGPNGNEQYF. The V and J genes are TRBV7-2 and TRBJ2-7; 15 bases agree with TRBD2. J lost 5 bases, V lost 0 bases, and 14 bases had no gene match. The V gene's germline CDR1 is SGHTA and CDR2 FQGNSA. The CDR3 covers 20 residues.

The chain links TRBV30 to TRBJ1-3; a weak D match, TRBD1 (6 bases). Looked up from germline, CDR1 is GTSNPN and CDR2 is SVGIG (reference sequence). CDR3 size: 14 residues. Trimming removed 3 bases from V and 2 bases from J, with 11 bases in between. Here the CDR3 reads CAWSDTGTGNTIYF. CDR3 nucleotide sequence: TGTGCCTGGAGCGATACAGGGACTGGAAACACCATATATTTT.

CDR3 region: CASSLGWLRRGGRSNEQFF. The DNA for the CDR3 is TGTGCCAGCAGCTTAGGTTGGCTTAGGCGGGGGGGCCGGAGCAATGAGCAGTTCTTC. The rearrangement uses TRBV7-6 and TRBJ2-1, with 9 bases that match TRBD2. CDR1 and CDR2 from the germline V gene are SGHVS and FNYEAQ. Trimming cost V 1 base and J 6 bases; bases outside gene matches: 16. The CDR3 is made up of 19 amino acids. The complete variable domain, with remaining parts taken from reference TRBV7-6 and TRBJ2-1, reads GAGVSQSPRYKVTKRGQDVALRCDPISGHVSLYWYRQALGQGPEFLTYFNYEAQQDKSGLPNDRFSAERPEGSISTLTIQRTEQRDSAMYRCASSLGWLRRGGRSNEQFFGPGTRLTVL.

This clone came up a few times. V is TRBV7-9 and J is TRBJ1-1; D uncertain. This CDR3 has 15 amino acids. Trimming removed 2 bases at V and 1 base at J, with 11 bases between. Germline V gene lookup returns CDR1 SEHNR and CDR2 FQNEAQ (reference sequence). The chain's CDR3 is CASSLLSGRNTEAFF. In DNA form, the CDR3 reads TGTGCCAGCAGCTTATTATCAGGCCGGAACACTGAAGCTTTCTTT.

J is TRBJ1-6 and V is TRBV2; D gene unclear. The ends were cut back, 11 bases at V and 3 bases at J, with 11 bases in the middle. There are 13 residues in the CDR3. Per germline, CDR1 SNHLY and CDR2 FYNNEI. CDR3 coding DNA: TGTGCCGGGCAACAGATCTATAATTCACCCCTCCACTTT. The encoded protein is CAGQQIYNSPLHF.

The CDR3 reads CASSSLDRDTYEQYF. The CDR3 DNA reads as TGCGCCAGCAGCTCCCTGGACAGGGACACCTACGAGCAGTACTTC. V gene TRBV5-1 combines with J gene TRBJ2-5, with TRBD1 identical over 8 bases. The J call may be faulty, since TRBJ2-7 better matches the DNA end. The CDR3 runs to 15 residues. Germline-derived CDR1 and CDR2 are SGHRS and YFSETQ.

This clone was counted between two and nine times. This chain joins TRBV11-2 and TRBJ2-1, with TRBD2 as a possible D gene (5 bases). Trimming stripped 3 bases from V and 7 bases from J, with 16 bases between. Germline V gene sequence: CDR1 SGHAT, CDR2 FQNNGV. The CDR3 extends over 15 amino acids. This CDR3 reads CASSFATLPGNEQFF. The DNA of the CDR3 is TGTGCCAGCAGCTTTGCGACACTCCCGGGGAATGAGCAGTTCTTC.

The chain couples TRBV7-8 to TRBJ1-1, with TRBD1 matching 10 bases. CDR1 and CDR2 from the germline V gene are SGHVS and FQNEAQ. The CDR3 is 14 amino acids. V dropped 5 bases and J dropped 11; count of bases not matched to a gene: 11. The CDR3, as DNA: TGTGCCAGCAGCCCTGAGGGACAGGGGCTAGTGGCTTTCTTT. Encoded protein: CASSPEGQGLVAFF.

The V call is TRBV1, the J call TRBJ1-4. TRBV1 is assigned pseudogene status. The CDR3 has 12 amino acids. The CDR3 spells CTSGGDNEKLFF. The CDR3 nucleotides are TGCACCTCGGGGGGGGATAATGAAAAACTGTTTTTT.

The chain uses TRBV5-1 and TRBJ1-2; weak D call: TRBD1 (6 bases). Looked up from germline, CDR1 is SGHRS and CDR2 is YFSETQ. Trimming cost V 0 bases and J 4 bases, with 10 bases left between them. The CDR3 has 14 amino acids. The CDR3 here is CASSLGDRIYGYTF. CDR3 nucleotides: TGCGCCAGCAGCTTGGGTGACAGGATCTATGGCTACACCTTC.

V and J are TRBV15 and TRBJ2-1, with TRBD1 as a possible D gene (5 bases). Germline V gene sequence: CDR1 LNHNV, CDR2 YYDKDF (reference sequence). The ends were cut back, 0 bases at V and 7 bases at J, with 13 bases in the middle. The CDR3 is made up of 15 amino acids. The CDR3 protein is CATSRDEVGRNEQFF. The CDR3 DNA sequence: TGTGCCACCAGCAGAGATGAGGTGGGGCGGAATGAGCAGTTCTTC. Looking up the rest from reference TRBV15 and TRBJ2-1 gives the full variable domain: DAMVIQNPRYQVTQFGKPVTLSCSQTLNHNVMYWYQQKSSQAPKLLFHYYDKDFNNEADTPDNFQSRRPNTSFCFLDIRSPGLGDTAMYLCATSRDEVGRNEQFFGPGTRLTVL.